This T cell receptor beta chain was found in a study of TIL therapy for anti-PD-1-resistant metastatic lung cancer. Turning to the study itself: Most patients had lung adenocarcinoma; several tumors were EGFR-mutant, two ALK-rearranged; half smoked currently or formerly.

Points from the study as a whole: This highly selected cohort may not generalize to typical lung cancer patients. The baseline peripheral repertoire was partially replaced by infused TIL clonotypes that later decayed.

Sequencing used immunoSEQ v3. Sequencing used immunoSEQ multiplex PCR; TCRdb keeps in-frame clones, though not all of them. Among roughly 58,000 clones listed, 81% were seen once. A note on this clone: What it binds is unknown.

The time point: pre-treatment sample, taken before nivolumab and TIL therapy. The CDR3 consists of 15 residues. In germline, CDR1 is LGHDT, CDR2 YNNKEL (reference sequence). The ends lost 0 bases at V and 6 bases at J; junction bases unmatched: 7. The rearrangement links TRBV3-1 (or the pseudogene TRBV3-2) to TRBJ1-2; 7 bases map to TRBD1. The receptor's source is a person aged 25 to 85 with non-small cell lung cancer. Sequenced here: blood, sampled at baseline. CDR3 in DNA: TGTGCCAGCAGCCAAGATGCGGGGACAGCGCATGGCTACACCTTC. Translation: CASSQDAGTAHGYTF.